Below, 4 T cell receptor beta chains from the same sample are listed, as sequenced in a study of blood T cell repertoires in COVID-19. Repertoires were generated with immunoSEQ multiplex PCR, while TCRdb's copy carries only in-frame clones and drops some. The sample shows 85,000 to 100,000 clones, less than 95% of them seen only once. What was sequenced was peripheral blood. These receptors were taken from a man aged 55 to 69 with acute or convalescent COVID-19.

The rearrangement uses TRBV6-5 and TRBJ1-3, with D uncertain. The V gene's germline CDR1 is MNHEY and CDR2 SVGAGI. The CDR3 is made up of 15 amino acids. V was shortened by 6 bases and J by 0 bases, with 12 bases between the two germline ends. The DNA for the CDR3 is TGTGCCAGCAGCCCCCCATGGGCCTCTGGAAACACCATATATTTT. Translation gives CASSPPWASGNTIYF.

The CDR3 region has the DNA TGTGCCACCAGACGGGAGGCAAAACTGTTTTTT. Its translation is CATRREAKLFF. This chain links TRBV15 with TRBJ1-4; D is unclear. Germline V gene sequence: CDR1 LNHNV, CDR2 YYDKDF (reference sequence). Trimming removed 6 bases at V and 10 bases at J, with 9 bases between. The length of the CDR3 is 11 residues.

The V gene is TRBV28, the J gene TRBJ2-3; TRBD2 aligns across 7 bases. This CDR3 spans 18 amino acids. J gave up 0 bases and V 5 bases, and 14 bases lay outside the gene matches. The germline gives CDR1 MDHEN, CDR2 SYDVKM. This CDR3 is CASSPPNRLAVSTDTQYF. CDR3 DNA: TGTGCCAGCAGTCCCCCGAACCGGCTAGCGGTTAGCACAGATACGCAGTATTTT.

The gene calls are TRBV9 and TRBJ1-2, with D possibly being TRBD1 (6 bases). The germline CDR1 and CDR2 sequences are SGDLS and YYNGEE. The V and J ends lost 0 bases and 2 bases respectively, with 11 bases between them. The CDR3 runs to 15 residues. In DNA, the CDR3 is TGTGCCAGCAGCGTAGGCGGGGGGCAGAACTATGGCTACACCTTC. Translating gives CASSVGGGQNYGYTF.